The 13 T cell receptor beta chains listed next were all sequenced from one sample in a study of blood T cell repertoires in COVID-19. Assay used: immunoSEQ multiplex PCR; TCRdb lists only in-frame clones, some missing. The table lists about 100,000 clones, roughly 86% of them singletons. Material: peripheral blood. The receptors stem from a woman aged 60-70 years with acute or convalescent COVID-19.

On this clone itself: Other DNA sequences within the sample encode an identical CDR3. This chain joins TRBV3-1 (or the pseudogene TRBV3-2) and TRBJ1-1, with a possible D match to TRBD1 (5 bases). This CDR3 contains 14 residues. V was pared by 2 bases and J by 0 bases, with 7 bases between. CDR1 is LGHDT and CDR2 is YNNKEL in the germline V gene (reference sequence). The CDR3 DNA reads TGTGCCAGCAGCCAACGGGGGATGAACACTGAAGCTTTCTTT. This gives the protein CASSQRGMNTEAFF.

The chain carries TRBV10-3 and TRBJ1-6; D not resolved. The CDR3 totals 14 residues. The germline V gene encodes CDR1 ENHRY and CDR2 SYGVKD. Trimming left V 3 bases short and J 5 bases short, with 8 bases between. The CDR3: CAISDQKNNSPLHF. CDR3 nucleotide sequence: TGTGCCATCAGTGACCAGAAAAATAATTCACCCCTCCACTTT.

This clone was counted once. CDR3 DNA: TGTGCCAGCAGCTTAAAGACTAGTTCCTACGAGCAGTACTTC. Amino acids: CASSLKTSSYEQYF. This rearrangement joins TRBV11-2 to TRBJ2-7; D is possibly TRBD2 (6 bases). CDR3 length: 14 amino acids. V was clipped by 2 bases and J by 1 base, with 9 bases between them. Germline V lookup: CDR1 SGHAT, CDR2 FQNNGV.

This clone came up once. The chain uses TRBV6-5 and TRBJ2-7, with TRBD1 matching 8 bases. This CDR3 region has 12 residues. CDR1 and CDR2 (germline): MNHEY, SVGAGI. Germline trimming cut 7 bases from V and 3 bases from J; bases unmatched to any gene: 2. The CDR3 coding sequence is TGTGCCAGCACCGGACAGGGCTACGAGCAGTACGTC. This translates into CASTGQGYEQYV.

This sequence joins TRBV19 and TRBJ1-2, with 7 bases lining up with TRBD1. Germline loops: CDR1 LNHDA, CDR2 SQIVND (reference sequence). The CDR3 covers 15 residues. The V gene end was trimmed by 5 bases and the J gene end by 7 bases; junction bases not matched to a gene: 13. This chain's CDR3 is CASSPRSVTGTGYTF. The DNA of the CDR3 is TGTGCCAGTAGTCCCAGATCTGTGACAGGGACTGGCTACACCTTC.

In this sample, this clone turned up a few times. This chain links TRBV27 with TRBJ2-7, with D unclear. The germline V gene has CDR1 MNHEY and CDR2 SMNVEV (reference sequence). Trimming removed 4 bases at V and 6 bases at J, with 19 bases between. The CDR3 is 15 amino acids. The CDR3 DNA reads TGTGCCAGCAGTTCCAACCTAGGCGGTTTAGGCGAGCAGTACTTC. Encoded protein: CASSSNLGGLGEQYF.

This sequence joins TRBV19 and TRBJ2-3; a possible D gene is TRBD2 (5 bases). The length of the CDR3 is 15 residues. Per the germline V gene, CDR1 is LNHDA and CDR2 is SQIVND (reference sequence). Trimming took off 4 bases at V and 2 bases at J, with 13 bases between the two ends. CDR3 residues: CASSTTSLLTDTQYF. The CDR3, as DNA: TGTGCCAGTAGTACAACTAGTCTTCTCACAGATACGCAGTATTTT. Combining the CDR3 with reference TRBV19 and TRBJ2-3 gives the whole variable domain DGGITQSPKYLFRKEGQNVTLSCEQNLNHDAMYWYRQDPGQGLRLIYYSQIVNDFQKGDIAEGYSVSREKKESFPLTVTSAQKNPTAFYLCASSTTSLLTDTQYFGPGTRLTVL.

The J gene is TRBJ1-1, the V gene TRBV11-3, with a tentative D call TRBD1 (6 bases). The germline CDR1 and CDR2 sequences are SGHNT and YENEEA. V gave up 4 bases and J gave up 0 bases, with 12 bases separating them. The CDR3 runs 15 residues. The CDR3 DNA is TGTGCCAGCAGCTCGCAGGGGTCGATGAACACTGAAGCTTTCTTT. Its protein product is CASSSQGSMNTEAFF. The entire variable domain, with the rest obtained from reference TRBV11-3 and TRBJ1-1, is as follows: EAGVVQSPRYKIIEKKQPVAFWCNPISGHNTLYWYLQNLGQGPELLIRYENEEAVDDSQLPKDRFSAERLKGVDSTLKIQPAELGDSAVYLCASSSQGSMNTEAFFGQGTRLTVV.

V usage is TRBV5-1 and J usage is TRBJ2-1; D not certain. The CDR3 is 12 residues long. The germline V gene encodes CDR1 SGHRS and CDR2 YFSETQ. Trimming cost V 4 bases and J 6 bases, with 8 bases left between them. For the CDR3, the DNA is TGCGCCAGCAGCCTCACTCCCAATGAGCAGTTCTTC. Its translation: CASSLTPNEQFF.

CDR3 sequence (DNA): TGCGCCAGCAGCTTGCAGGGGAGTCCGGGCACTGAAGCTTTCTTT. Encoded protein: CASSLQGSPGTEAFF. The chain combines TRBV5-1 with TRBJ1-1; D may be TRBD1 (6 bases). This CDR3 contains 15 residues. CDR1 is SGHRS and CDR2 is YFSETQ in the germline V gene. The V gene lost 1 base and the J gene lost 4 bases, with 14 bases spanning the gap.

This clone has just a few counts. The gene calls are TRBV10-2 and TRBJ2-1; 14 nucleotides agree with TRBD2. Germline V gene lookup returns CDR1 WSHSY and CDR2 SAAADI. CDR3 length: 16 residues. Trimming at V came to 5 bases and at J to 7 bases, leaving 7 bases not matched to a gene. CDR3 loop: CASSNSGTSGRNEQFF. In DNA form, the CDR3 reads TGCGCCAGCAGTAACTCCGGGACTAGCGGGAGAAATGAGCAGTTCTTC.

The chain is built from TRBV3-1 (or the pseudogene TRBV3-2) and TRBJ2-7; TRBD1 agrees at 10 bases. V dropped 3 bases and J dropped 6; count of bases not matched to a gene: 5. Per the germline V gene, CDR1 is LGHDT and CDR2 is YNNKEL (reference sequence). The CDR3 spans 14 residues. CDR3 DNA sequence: TGTGCCAGCAGCCACCCCGGGACAGGGGCCGAGCAGTACTTC. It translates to CASSHPGTGAEQYF.

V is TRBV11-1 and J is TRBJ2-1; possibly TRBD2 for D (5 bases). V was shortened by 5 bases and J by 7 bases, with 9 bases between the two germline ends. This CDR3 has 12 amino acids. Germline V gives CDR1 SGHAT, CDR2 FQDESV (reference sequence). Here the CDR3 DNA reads TGTGCCAGCAGCCAAGGGAGAAATGAGCAGTTCTTC. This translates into CASSQGRNEQFF.